The entry below describes one TCR beta chain. TCRdb's copy holds only in-frame clones and misses some; the assay was immunoSEQ multiplex PCR. Here the sample spans some 2,000 clones, approximately 37% being singletons. The data stem from a study of PD-L1 blockade in urothelial cancer. The TCR sequence derives from a man in his 60s with urothelial cancer. Here the sequenced sample was tumor tissue, taken before atezolizumab (anti-PD-L1) treatment.

The CDR3 reads CASSPPRAGRNTEAFF. For the CDR3, the DNA is TGTGCCAGCTCACCACCGAGGGCAGGGAGGAACACTGAAGCTTTCTTT. The chain has TRBV18 and TRBJ1-1; weak D call: TRBD1 (5 bases). Looked up from germline, CDR1 is KGHSH and CDR2 is LQKENI. Trimming took 0 bases from V and 1 from J, leaving 12 bases between them. This CDR3 has 16 amino acids.